The 14 T cell receptor beta chains below were found in one sample sequenced in a study of T cell clonotyping in hematopoietic cell transplantation. Libraries were prepared by immunoSEQ multiplex PCR; TCRdb keeps only in-frame clonotypes and omits some of them. The table has more than 5,000 clones, approximately 87% seen once. This specimen consisted of peripheral blood mononuclear cells, obtained 100 days after allogeneic stem cell transplant. The receptors derive from a female patient aged 40-50 years who had an allogeneic stem cell transplant from a related donor, so the T cells may come from the graft donor. Some clones in this sample may be carry-over from other donors' samples.

The chain has TRBV7-8 and TRBJ2-7, with D uncertain. Deletions cut 3 bases from V and 3 bases from J, with 9 bases between. Looked up from germline, CDR1 is SGHVS and CDR2 is FQNEAQ. The CDR3 totals 13 residues. Here the CDR3 DNA reads TGTGCCAGCAGCTTGGGGATGGGCTACGAGCAGTACTTC. As protein: CASSLGMGYEQYF. Full variable domain (rest looked up from reference TRBV7-8 and TRBJ2-7): GAGVSQSPRYKVAKRGQDVALRCDPISGHVSLFWYQQALGQGPEFLTYFQNEAQLDKSGLPSDRFFAERPEGSVSTLKIQRTQQEDSAVYLCASSLGMGYEQYFGPGTRLTVT.

This clone was seen a few times. The chain links TRBV6-1 to TRBJ1-1, with a possible D match to TRBD1 (5 bases). The CDR3 covers 16 residues. V lost 2 bases, J lost 4 bases, and 17 bases lay in between. In germline, CDR1 is MNHNS, CDR2 SASEGT. In nucleotides, the CDR3 is TGTGCCAGCAGTGAATTGGGCAGCGGGAGGGGCACTGAAGCTTTCTTT. Its protein is CASSELGSGRGTEAFF.

V is TRBV7-2 and J is TRBJ2-2; 8 bases agree with TRBD1. This CDR3 has 16 residues. Per germline, CDR1 SGHTA and CDR2 FQGNSA. V shed 4 bases and J 5 bases; nucleotides not matched to a gene: 9. The CDR3: CASSYRQGIRTGELFF. CDR3 in DNA: TGTGCCAGCAGCTACCGACAGGGGATCAGGACCGGGGAGCTGTTTTTT.

This rearrangement joins TRBV28 to TRBJ2-1; D may be TRBD1 (6 bases). V was cut by 8 bases and J by 4 bases, with 18 bases left in between. Germline CDR1 reads MDHEN; CDR2 reads SYDVKM. There are 15 residues in the CDR3. The CDR3 spells CASCPGAGDYNEQFF. CDR3 sequence (DNA): TGTGCCAGCTGCCCCGGGGCAGGGGATTACAATGAGCAGTTCTTC.

The chain has TRBV7-8 and TRBJ2-7, with D unclear. The CDR3 runs 13 residues. The V gene lost 1 base and the J gene lost 2 bases, with 6 bases spanning the gap. Germline V gives CDR1 SGHVS, CDR2 FQNEAQ. The chain's CDR3 is CASSLVPTYEQYF. CDR3 nucleotide sequence: TGTGCCAGCAGCTTAGTACCAACCTACGAGCAGTACTTC.

This clone was recorded a few times. The chain links TRBV19 to TRBJ2-1, with TRBD2 matching 11 bases. Germline-derived CDR1 and CDR2 are LNHDA and SQIVND (reference sequence). CDR3 length: 15 residues. Trimming took 8 bases from V and 4 from J; bases not matched to a gene: 7. CDR3 coding DNA: TGTGCCAGTGGTCCGGGACTAGCGGCTTACAATGAGCAGTTCTTC. Amino acids: CASGPGLAAYNEQFF.

This chain uses TRBV18 with TRBJ1-1; a weak D match, TRBD1 (5 bases). V was shortened by 3 bases and J by 3 bases, with 11 bases between the two germline ends. This CDR3 is built from 14 residues. The germline V gene has CDR1 KGHSH and CDR2 LQKENI. The CDR3 is CASSPGARDTEAFF. CDR3 DNA sequence: TGTGCCAGCTCACCGGGTGCCAGGGACACTGAAGCTTTCTTT.

This clone has just one count. The V gene is TRBV27, the J gene TRBJ1-2; TRBD1 might be the D (6 bases). Germline CDR1 MNHEY, CDR2 SMNVEV (reference sequence). V was cut by 4 bases and J by 5 bases, with 11 bases left in between. The CDR3 is made up of 13 amino acids. Here the CDR3 reads CASSSNRVYGYTF. For the CDR3, the DNA is TGTGCCAGCAGTTCTAACAGGGTATATGGCTACACCTTC.

The chain joins TRBV14 to TRBJ1-1, with D perhaps matching TRBD1 (6 bases). CDR1 SGHDN and CDR2 FVKESK come from the germline V gene. V was cut by 0 bases and J by 6 bases, with 17 bases left in between. The CDR3 is 16 residues long. Here the CDR3 DNA reads TGTGCCAGCAGCCAAGAAGCAGGGGTGGCGGGCGCTGAAGCTTTCTTT. This sequence encodes CASSQEAGVAGAEAFF.

The CDR3 here is CASSQVGAGSYNEQFF. In DNA, the CDR3 is TGCGCCAGCAGCCAAGTCGGGGCGGGCTCCTACAATGAGCAGTTCTTC. The chain carries TRBV4-3 and TRBJ2-1; D may correspond to TRBD1 or TRBD2 (5 bases each). V was pared by 1 base and J by 0 bases, with 10 bases between. Germline-derived CDR1 and CDR2 are LGHNA and YSLEER. This CDR3 region has 16 residues.

V is TRBV14 and J is TRBJ2-2, with D possibly being TRBD1 (6 bases). CDR3 length: 14 amino acids. With 8 bases removed from V and 6 bases from J, the gap between germline ends came to 16 bases. Germline V gene sequence: CDR1 SGHDN, CDR2 FVKESK. CDR3 DNA: TGTGCCAGCGCAGGACAGTATTCCTCCGGGGAGCTGTTTTTT. It translates to CASAGQYSSGELFF.

The genes are TRBV4-2 and TRBJ2-7, with 13 nucleotides matching TRBD2. V dropped 1 base and J dropped 4; count of bases not matched to a gene: 4. The germline V gene has CDR1 LGHNA and CDR2 YNFKEQ. The CDR3 has 16 residues. DNA of the CDR3: TGTGCCAGCAGCCAAGGACTAGCGGGAGGAAGTTACGAGCAGTACTTC. Its translation: CASSQGLAGGSYEQYF.

The rearrangement uses TRBV19 and TRBJ1-1, with D possibly being TRBD1 (6 bases). CDR1 LNHDA and CDR2 SQIVND come from the germline V gene (reference sequence). The CDR3 consists of 17 residues. The V end was cut by 0 bases, the J end by 5 bases, with 19 bases between. DNA of the CDR3: TGTGCCAGTAGTATAGATCCGGGGGCCGAAGTTATAACTGAAGCTTTCTTT. It encodes CASSIDPGAEVITEAFF.

The J gene is TRBJ1-3, the V gene TRBV30, with 8 bases that match TRBD1. The J segment lost 3 bases and the V segment lost 1 base, leaving 5 bases of the junction unmatched. The CDR3 loop spans 15 amino acids. Germline V gene data show CDR1 as GTSNPN and CDR2 as SVGIG (reference sequence). The CDR3 spells CAWSAQGVLGNTIYF. CDR3 sequence (DNA): TGTGCCTGGAGTGCACAGGGGGTCCTTGGAAACACCATATATTTT.